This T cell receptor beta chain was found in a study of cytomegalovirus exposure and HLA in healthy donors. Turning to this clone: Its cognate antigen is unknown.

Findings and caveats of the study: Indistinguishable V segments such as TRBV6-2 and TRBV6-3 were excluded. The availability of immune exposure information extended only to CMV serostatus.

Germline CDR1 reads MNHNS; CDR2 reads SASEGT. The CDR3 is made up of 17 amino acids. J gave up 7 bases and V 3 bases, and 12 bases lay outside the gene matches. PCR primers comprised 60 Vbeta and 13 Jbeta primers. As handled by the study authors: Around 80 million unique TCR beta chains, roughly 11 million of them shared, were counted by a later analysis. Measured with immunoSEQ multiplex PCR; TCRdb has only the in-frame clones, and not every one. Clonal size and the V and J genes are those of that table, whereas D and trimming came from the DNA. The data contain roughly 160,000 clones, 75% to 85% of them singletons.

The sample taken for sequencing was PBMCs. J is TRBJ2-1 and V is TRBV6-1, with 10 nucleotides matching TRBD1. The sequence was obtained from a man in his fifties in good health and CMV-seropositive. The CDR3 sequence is CASSDLRGTGVRNEQFF. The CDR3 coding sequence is TGTGCCAGCAGTGACCTCCGGGGGACAGGGGTGAGGAATGAGCAGTTCTTC.